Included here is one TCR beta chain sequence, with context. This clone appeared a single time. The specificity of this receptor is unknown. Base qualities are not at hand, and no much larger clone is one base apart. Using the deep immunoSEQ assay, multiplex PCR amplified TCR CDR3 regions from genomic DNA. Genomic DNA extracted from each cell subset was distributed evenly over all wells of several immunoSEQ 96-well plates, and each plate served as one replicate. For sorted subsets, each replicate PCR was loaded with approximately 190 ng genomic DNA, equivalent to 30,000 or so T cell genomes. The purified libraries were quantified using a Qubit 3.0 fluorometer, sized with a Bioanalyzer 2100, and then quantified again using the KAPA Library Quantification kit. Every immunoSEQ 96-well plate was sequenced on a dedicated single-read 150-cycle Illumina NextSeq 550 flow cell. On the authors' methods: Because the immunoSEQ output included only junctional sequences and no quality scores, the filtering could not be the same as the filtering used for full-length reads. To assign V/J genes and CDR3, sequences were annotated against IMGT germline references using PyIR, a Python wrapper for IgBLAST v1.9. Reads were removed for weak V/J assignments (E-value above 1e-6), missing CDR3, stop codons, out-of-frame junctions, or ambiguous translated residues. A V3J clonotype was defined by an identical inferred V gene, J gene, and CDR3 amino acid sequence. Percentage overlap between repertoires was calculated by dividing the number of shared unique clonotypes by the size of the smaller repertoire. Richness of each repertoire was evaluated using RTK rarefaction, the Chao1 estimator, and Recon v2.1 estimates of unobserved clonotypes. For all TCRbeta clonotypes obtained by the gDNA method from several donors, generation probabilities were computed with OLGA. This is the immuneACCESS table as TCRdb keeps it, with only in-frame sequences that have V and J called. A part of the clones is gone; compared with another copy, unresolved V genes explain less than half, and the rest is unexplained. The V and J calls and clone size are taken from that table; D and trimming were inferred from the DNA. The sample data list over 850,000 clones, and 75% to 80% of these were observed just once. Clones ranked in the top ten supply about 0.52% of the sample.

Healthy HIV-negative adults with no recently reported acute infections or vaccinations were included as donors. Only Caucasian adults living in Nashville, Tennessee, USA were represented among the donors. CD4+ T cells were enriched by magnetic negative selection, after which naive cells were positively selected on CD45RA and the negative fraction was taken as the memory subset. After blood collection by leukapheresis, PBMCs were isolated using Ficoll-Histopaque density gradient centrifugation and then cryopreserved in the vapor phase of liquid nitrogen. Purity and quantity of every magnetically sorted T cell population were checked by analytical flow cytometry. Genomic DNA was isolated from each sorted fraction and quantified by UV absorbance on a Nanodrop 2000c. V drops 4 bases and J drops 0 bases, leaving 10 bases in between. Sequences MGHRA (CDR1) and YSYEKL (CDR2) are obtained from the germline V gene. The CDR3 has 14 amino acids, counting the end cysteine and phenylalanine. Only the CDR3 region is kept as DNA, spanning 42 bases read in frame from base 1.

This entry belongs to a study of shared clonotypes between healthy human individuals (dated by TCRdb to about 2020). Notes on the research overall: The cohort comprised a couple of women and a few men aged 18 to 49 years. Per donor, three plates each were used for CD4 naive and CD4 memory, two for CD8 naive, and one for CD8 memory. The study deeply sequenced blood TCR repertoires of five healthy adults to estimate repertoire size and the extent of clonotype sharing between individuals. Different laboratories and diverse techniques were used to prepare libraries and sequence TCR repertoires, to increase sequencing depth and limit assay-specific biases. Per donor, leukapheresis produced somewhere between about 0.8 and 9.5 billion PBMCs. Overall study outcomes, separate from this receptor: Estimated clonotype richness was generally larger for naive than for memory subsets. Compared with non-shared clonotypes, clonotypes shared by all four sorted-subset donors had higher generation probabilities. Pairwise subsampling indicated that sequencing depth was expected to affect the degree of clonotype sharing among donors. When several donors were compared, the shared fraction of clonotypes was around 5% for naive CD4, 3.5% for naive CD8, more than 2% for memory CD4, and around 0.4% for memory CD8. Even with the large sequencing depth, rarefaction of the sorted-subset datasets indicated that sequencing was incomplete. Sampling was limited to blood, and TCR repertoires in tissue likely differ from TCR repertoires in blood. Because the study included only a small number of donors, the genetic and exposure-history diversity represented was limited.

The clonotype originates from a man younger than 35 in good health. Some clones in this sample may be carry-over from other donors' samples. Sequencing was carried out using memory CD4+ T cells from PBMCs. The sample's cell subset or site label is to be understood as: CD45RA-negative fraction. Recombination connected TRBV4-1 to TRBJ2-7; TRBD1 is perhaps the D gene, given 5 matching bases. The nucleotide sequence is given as TGCGCCAGCAGCCCCCTGACAGACTCCTACGAGCAGTACTTC. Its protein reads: CASSPLTDSYEQYF.